Each of the 8 T cell receptor beta chains below was sequenced from the same sample in a study of CD8 T cells in ankylosing spondylitis. TCRdb reprocessed the 5' RACE reads with MiXCR, giving one entry per CDR3 protein. This table holds 150,000 to 200,000 distinct CDR3 sequences, 8.5% to 10% found once. The sample consisted of blood, either unsorted or a sorted T cell fraction (not recorded which). The receptor set was obtained from a female donor with ankylosing spondylitis or in good health (not recorded which).

This chain links TRBV6-2 or TRBV6-3 with TRBJ2-3; TRBD2 matches at 10 bases. CDR1 and CDR2 from the germline V gene are MNHEY and SVGEGT. After removal of 4 bases from V and 5 bases from J, the junction contained 12 bases not matched to a gene. The CDR3 is 17 residues long. The CDR3 spells CASSLIPGLATVDTQYF. As DNA, the CDR3 is TGTGCCAGCAGTTTGATCCCGGGACTAGCGACGGTAGATACGCAGTATTTT.

This clonotype has ten or more counts. J is TRBJ1-2 and V is TRBV5-6, with D hard to call. This CDR3 is 13 amino acids long. Germline-derived CDR1 and CDR2 are SGHDT and YYEEEE. V shed 1 base and J shed 8 bases, with 12 bases lying between them. CDR3 sequence reads: CASSLMEARGYTF. The CDR3 DNA reads TGTGCCAGCAGCTTGATGGAAGCCAGAGGCTACACCTTC. The full variable domain, with the rest looked up from reference TRBV5-6 and TRBJ1-2, is DAGVTQSPTHLIKTRGQQVTLRCSPKSGHDTVSWYQQALGQGPQFIFQYYEEEERQRGNFPDRFSGHQFPNYSSELNVNALLLGDSALYLCASSLMEARGYTFGSGTRLTVV.

This clonotype has at least ten counts. This sequence joins TRBV7-7 and TRBJ2-3; D remains unclear. The V end lost 1 base, the J end lost 2 bases, and 13 bases lay between the germline ends. The CDR3 is 16 residues long. CDR1 SSHAT and CDR2 FNYEAQ come from the germline V gene (reference sequence). Here the CDR3 DNA reads TGTGCCAGCAGCTTAGGGGCAGAGGCCTACACAGATACGCAGTATTTT. It codes for CASSLGAEAYTDTQYF.

This clonotype has only a few counts. The J gene is TRBJ2-7, the V gene TRBV7-9; 10 bases match TRBD1. The ends lost 0 bases at V and 5 bases at J; junction bases unmatched: 7. CDR3 length: 16 residues. Germline V CDR1 and CDR2: SEHNR, FQNEAQ (reference sequence). CDR3 sequence: CASSLASTGTGDEQYF. CDR3 sequence (DNA): TGTGCCAGCAGCTTAGCATCTACCGGGACAGGGGACGAGCAGTACTTC.

The chain is built from TRBV3-1 and TRBJ2-3; 10 nucleotides line up with TRBD2. The V gene's germline CDR1 is LGHDT and CDR2 YNNKEL (reference sequence). The V segment lost 2 bases and the J segment 8 bases; nucleotides outside the gene matches: 16. The CDR3 is 18 amino acids. CDR3 nucleotide sequence: TGTGCCAGCAGCCAAATGCTGTCGGGACTAGCGCTACGGGGTACGCAGTATTTT. Translated: CASSQMLSGLALRGTQYF.

This clonotype has at least ten counts. The chain couples TRBV28 to TRBJ2-7; TRBD2 is a possible D gene (6 bases). Trimming took 1 base from V and 3 from J, leaving 22 bases between them. The CDR3 runs 18 residues. CDR1 and CDR2 from the germline V gene are MDHEN and SYDVKM. The CDR3 loop is CASSLYRTTLQFFYEQYF. In DNA, the CDR3 is TGTGCCAGCAGTTTATATCGGACTACCCTTCAATTCTTCTACGAGCAGTACTTC.

This clonotype appeared a few times. This sequence joins TRBV5-8 and TRBJ2-3; D remains unclear. CDR1 is SGHTS and CDR2 is YDEGEE in the germline V gene. This CDR3 is 16 amino acids long. Trimming stripped 4 bases from V and 0 bases from J, with 15 bases between. CDR3 region: CASSPLGGFSTDTQYF. DNA of the CDR3: TGTGCCAGCAGCCCCCTAGGTGGGTTCAGCACAGATACGCAGTATTTT.

The rearrangement joins TRBV27 to TRBJ2-1; 11 bases are a match to TRBD2. V was pared by 2 bases and J by 2 bases, with 2 bases of the junction left unmatched. The germline V gene encodes CDR1 MNHEY and CDR2 SMNVEV (reference sequence). This CDR3 comprises 16 residues. CDR3 protein: CASSLLAGGTYNEQFF. The CDR3 DNA follows: TGTGCCAGCAGTTTACTAGCGGGAGGTACCTACAATGAGCAGTTCTTC.